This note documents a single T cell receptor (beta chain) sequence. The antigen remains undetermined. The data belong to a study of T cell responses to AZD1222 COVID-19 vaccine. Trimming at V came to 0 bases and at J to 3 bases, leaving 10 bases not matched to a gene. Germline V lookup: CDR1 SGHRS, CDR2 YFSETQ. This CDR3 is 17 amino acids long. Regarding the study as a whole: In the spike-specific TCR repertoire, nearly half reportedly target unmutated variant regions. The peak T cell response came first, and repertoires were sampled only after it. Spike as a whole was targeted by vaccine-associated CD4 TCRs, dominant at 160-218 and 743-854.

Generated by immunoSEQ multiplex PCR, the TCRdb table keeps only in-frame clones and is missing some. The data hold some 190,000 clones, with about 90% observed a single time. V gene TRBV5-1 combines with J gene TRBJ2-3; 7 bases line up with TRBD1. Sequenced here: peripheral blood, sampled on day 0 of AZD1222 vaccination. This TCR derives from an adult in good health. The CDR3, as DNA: TGCGCCAGCAGCTTGGACGTCAGGGGGTCTGGTACAGATACGCAGTATTTT. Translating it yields CASSLDVRGSGTDTQYF. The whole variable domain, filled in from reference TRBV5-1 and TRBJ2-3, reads KAGVTQTPRYLIKTRGQQVTLSCSPISGHRSVSWYQQTPGQGLQFLFEYFSETQRNKGNFPGRFSGRQFSNSRSEMNVSTLELGDSALYLCASSLDVRGSGTDTQYFGPGTRLTVL.